A single sample is the source of the 4 T cell receptor beta chains below, sequenced in a study of identical twins. A single record per CDR3 protein comes from TCRdb applying MiXCR to the 5' RACE reads. The sample contains hundreds of thousands of distinct CDR3 sequences, approximately 18% of which appear only once. This sample was shared with a second study, whose subject was T cells expressing NK-cell markers.

Sequenced input: PBMCs. These receptors were collected from a woman between 18 and 29 years old in good health.

This clonotype was counted only a few times. This chain links TRBV6-5 with TRBJ2-7; TRBD1 matches at 7 bases. The trim removed 4 bases at V and 2 bases at J, leaving 5 bases unmatched. The CDR3 has 14 amino acids. Per germline, CDR1 MNHEY and CDR2 SVGAGI. The CDR3 loop is CASSSGTDAYEQYF. CDR3 bases: TGTGCCAGCAGTTCTGGGACAGACGCCTACGAGCAGTACTTC.

This clonotype was found a few times. This chain joins TRBV18 and TRBJ2-6; no clear D. The CDR3 has 16 amino acids. Trimming removed 0 bases at V and 0 bases at J, with 6 bases between. Germline-derived CDR1 and CDR2 are KGHSH and LQKENI. The CDR3: CASSPPKGSGANVLTF. In DNA, the CDR3 is TGTGCCAGCTCACCACCTAAGGGCTCTGGGGCCAACGTCCTGACTTTC.

The chain is built from TRBV4-3 and TRBJ2-6; D possibly corresponds to TRBD2 (7 bases). V lost 4 bases to trimming and J lost 4 bases, with 14 bases between them. Germline V gene sequence: CDR1 LGHNA, CDR2 YSLEER. The CDR3 is 16 residues long. The DNA for the CDR3 is TGCGCCAGCAGCCCCACGCGGGGGCTGGGGGCCAACGTCCTGACTTTC. As protein: CASSPTRGLGANVLTF.

This chain uses TRBV20-1 with TRBJ2-3; tentatively, D is TRBD2 (6 bases). Germline assignment: CDR1 DFQATT and CDR2 SNEGSKA (reference sequence). The CDR3 extends over 15 amino acids. V lost 5 bases and J lost 5, with 20 bases in between. CDR3 sequence: CSAPNAGAGLDTQYF. The CDR3 DNA sequence: TGCAGTGCTCCGAATGCAGGAGCGGGCCTAGATACGCAGTATTTT.